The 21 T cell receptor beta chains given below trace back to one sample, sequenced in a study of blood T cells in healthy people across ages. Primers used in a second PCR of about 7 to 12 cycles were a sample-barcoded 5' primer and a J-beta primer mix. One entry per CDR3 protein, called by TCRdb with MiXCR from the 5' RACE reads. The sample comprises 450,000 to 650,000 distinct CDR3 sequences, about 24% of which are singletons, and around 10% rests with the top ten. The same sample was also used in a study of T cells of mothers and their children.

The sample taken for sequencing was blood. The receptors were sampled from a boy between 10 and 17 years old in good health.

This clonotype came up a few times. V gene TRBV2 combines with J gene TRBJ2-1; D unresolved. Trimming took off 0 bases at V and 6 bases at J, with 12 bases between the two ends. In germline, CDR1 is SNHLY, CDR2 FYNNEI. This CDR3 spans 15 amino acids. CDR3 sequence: CASSEAVGALNEQFF. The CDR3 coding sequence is TGTGCCAGCAGTGAAGCGGTGGGTGCGCTCAATGAGCAGTTCTTC.

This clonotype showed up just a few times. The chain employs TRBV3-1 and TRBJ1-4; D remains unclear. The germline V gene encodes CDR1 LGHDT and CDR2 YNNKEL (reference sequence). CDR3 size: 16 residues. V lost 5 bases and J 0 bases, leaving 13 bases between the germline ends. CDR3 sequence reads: CASSSEIGATNEKLFF. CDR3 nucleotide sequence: TGTGCCAGCAGCTCAGAGATAGGTGCAACTAATGAAAAACTGTTTTTT.

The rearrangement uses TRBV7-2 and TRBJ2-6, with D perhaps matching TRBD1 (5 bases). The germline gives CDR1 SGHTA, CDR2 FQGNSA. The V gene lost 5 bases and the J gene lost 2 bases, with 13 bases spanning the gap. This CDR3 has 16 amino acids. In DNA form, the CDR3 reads TGTGCCAGCAGCCCAGGGAAGTGGCCTGGGGCCAACGTCCTGACTTTC. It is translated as CASSPGKWPGANVLTF.

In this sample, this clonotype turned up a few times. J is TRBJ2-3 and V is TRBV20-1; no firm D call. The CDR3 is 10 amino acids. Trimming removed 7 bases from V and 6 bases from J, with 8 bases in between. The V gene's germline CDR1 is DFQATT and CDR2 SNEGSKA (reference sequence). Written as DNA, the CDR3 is TGCAGTGTCCGTTGGGATACGCAGTATTTT. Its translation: CSVRWDTQYF.

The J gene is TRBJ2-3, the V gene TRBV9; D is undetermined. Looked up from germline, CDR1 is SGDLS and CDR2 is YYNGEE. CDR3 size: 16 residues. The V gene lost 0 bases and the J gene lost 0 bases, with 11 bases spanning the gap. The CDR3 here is CASSVGVGTSTDTQYF. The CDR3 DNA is TGTGCCAGCAGCGTAGGAGTGGGAACGAGCACAGATACGCAGTATTTT.

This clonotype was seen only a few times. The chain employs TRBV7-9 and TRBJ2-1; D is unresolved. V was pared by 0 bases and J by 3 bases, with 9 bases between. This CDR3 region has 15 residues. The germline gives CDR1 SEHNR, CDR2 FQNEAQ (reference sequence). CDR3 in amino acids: CASSLANGVYNEQFF. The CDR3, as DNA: TGTGCCAGCAGCTTAGCGAACGGAGTCTACAATGAGCAGTTCTTC. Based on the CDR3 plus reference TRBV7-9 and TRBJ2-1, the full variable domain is DTGVSQNPRHKITKRGQNVTFRCDPISEHNRLYWYRQTLGQGPEFLTYFQNEAQLEKSRLLSDRFSAERPKGSFSTLEIQRTEQGDSAMYLCASSLANGVYNEQFFGPGTRLTVL.

CDR3 nucleotide sequence: TGCGCCAGCAGCTTGGGGTCGCATTTGTACCAAGAGACCCAGTACTTC. Translated, it gives CASSLGSHLYQETQYF. This chain uses TRBV5-1 with TRBJ2-5, with no clear D. CDR1 SGHRS and CDR2 YFSETQ come from the germline V gene. There are 16 residues in the CDR3. Trimming pared 0 bases from V and 0 bases from J, leaving 12 bases between.

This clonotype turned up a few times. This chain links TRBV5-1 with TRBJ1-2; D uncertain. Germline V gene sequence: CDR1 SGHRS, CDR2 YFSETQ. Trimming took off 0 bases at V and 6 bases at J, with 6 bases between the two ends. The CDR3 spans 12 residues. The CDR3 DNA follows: TGCGCCAGCAGCTTGGGGCCGAATGGCTACACCTTC. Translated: CASSLGPNGYTF.

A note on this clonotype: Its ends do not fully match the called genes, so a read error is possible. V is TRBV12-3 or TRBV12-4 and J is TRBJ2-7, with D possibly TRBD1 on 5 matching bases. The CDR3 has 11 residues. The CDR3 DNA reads TGTGCCAGCAGGCAGGGTTCTGAGCGGTACTTC. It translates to CASRQGSERYF.

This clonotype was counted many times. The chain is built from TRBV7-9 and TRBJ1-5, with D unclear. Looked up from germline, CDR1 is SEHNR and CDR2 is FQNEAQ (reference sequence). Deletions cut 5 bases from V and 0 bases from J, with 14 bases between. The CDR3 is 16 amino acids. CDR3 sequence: CASSHGNLDSNQPQHF. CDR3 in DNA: TGTGCCAGCAGCCACGGGAACTTGGATAGCAATCAGCCCCAGCATTTT.

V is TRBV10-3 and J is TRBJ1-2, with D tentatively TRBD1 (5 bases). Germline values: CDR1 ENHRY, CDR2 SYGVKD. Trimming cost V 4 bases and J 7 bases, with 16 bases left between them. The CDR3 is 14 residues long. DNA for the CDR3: TGTGCCATCAGTGTTTCGGGGGGAGAGGGTGGCTACACCTTC. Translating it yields CAISVSGGEGGYTF.

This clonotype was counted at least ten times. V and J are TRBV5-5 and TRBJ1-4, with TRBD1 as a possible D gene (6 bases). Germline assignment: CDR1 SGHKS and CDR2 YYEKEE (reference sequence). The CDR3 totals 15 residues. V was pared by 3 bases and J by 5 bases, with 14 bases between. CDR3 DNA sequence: TGTGCCAGCAGCTCGACGACAGGACCCAATGAAAAACTGTTTTTT. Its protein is CASSSTTGPNEKLFF.

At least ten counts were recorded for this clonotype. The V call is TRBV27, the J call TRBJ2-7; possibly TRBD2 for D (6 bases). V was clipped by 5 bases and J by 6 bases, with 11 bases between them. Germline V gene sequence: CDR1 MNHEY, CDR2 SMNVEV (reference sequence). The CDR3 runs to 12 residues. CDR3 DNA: TGTGCCAGCAGTAGAGGAGGGGCCGAGCAGTACTTC. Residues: CASSRGGAEQYF.

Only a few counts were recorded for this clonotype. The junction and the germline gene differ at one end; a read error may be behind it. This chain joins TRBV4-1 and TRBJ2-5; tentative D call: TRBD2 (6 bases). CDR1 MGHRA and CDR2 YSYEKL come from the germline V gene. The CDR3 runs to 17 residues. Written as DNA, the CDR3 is TGCGCCAGCAGCCAAGAACAGGCAAGGGCGGGACTGAGGGAAGCGTTCTTC. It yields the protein CASSQEQARAGLREAFF.

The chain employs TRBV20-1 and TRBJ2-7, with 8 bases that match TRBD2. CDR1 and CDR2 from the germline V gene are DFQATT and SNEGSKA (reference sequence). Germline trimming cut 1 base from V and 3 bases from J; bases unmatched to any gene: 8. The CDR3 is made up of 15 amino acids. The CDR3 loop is CSARVKLAVSYEQYF. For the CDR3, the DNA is TGCAGTGCTAGAGTAAAACTAGCGGTGAGCTACGAGCAGTACTTC.

The CDR3 nucleotides are TGTGCCTGGAGCCCGTACTCCGGACAGGGCAATCAGCCCCAGCATTTT. This gives the protein CAWSPYSGQGNQPQHF. The chain joins TRBV30 to TRBJ1-5; 7 bases match TRBD1. The CDR3 has 16 amino acids. Unmatched junction bases numbered 10, after V lost 3 bases and J lost 2 bases. CDR1 is GTSNPN and CDR2 is SVGIG in the germline V gene (reference sequence). The full variable domain, rest sourced from reference TRBV30 and TRBJ1-5, is SQTIHQWPATLVQPVGSPLSLECTVEGTSNPNLYWYRQAAGRGLQLLFYSVGIGQISSEVPQNLSASRPQDRQFILSSKKLLLSDSGFYLCAWSPYSGQGNQPQHFGDGTRLSIL.

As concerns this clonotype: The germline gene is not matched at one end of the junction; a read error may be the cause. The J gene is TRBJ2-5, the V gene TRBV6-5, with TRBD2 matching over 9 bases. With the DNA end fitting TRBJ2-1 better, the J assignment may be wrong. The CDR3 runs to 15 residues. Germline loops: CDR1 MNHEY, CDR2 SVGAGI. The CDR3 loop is CARSYSLAGSNEQFF. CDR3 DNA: TGTGCCAGAAGTTACTCTCTAGCGGGGAGCAATGAGCAGTTCTTC.

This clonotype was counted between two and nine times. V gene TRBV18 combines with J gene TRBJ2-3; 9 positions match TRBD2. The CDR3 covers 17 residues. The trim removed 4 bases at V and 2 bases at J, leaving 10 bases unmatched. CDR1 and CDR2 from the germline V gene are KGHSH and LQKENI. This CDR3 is CASSRGLAGDHTDTQYF. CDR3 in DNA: TGTGCCAGCTCACGTGGCTTAGCGGGGGACCACACAGATACGCAGTATTTT.

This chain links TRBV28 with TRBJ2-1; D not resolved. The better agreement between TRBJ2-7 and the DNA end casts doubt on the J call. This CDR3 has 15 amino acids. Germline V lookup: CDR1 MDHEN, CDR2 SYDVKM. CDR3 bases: TGTGCCAGCAGTTTGGATGCATTGAGCCGAGGCGAGCAGTACTTC. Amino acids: CASSLDALSRGEQYF.

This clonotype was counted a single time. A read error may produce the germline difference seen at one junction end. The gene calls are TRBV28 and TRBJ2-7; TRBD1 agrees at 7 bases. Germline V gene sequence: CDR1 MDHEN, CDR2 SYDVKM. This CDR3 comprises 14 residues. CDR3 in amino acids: CASSGQVHPYVQYF. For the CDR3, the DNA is TGTGCCAGCAGCGGACAGGTCCACCCCTACGTGCAGTACTTC.

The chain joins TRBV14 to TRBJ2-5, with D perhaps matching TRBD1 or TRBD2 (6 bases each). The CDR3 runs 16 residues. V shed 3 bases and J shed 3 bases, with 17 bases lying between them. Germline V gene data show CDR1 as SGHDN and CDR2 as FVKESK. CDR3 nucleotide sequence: TGTGCCAGCAGCCACTTCCCGGGGGCAGGCGAAGAGACCCAGTACTTC. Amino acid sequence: CASSHFPGAGEETQYF.